These T cell receptor beta chains were read from a single sample in a study of cytomegalovirus exposure and HLA in healthy donors. The data were produced by immunoSEQ multiplex PCR, yet TCRdb's version contains in-frame clones alone and is incomplete. The sample records hundreds of thousands of clones, 80% to 90% being singletons. The specimen sequenced was PBMCs. The receptors originated from a girl aged 2-10 years in good health and CMV-seronegative. Both conserved end residues are part of each CDR3. Fields, in order: CDR3 protein, CDR3 DNA, clone size, D gene, V gene, CDR3 length, J gene. The D gene is left open where the match is weak. The size of a clone is reported for some rows only, either as once, few or many, or as a class for expanded clones.

cdr3_aa: CASSQILAAWTYEQYF
cdr3_nt: TGCGCCAGCAGTCAAATACTAGCGGCCTGGACCTACGAGCAGTACTTC
clone_size: -
d_call: TRBD2
v_call: TRBV10-2
cdr3_length: 16
j_call: TRBJ2-7

cdr3_aa: CASSSFTENTEAFF
cdr3_nt: TGTGCCAGCAGCTCCTTTACAGAGAACACTGAAGCTTTCTTT
clone_size: -
d_call: -
v_call: TRBV5-8
cdr3_length: 14
j_call: TRBJ1-1

cdr3_aa: CASSGYYTPDTQYF
cdr3_nt: TGTGCCAGCAGCGGCTACTATACACCAGATACGCAGTATTTT
clone_size: -
d_call: -
v_call: TRBV5-8
cdr3_length: 14
j_call: TRBJ2-3

cdr3_aa: CAISDERSSYNSPLHF
cdr3_nt: TGTGCCATCAGTGACGAGAGGAGCTCCTATAATTCACCCCTCCACTTT
clone_size: -
d_call: -
v_call: TRBV10-3
cdr3_length: 16
j_call: TRBJ1-6

cdr3_aa: CAISDGTSDNEQFF
cdr3_nt: TGTGCCATCAGTGATGGGACTAGCGACAATGAGCAGTTCTTC
clone_size: -
d_call: TRBD2
v_call: TRBV10-3
cdr3_length: 14
j_call: TRBJ2-1

cdr3_aa: CASRDSSRNSPLHF
cdr3_nt: TGTGCCAGCAGGGACTCCTCAAGGAATTCACCCCTCCACTTT
clone_size: -
d_call: -
v_call: TRBV2
cdr3_length: 14
j_call: TRBJ1-6

cdr3_aa: CASSPWGRSDQPQHF
cdr3_nt: TGTGCCAGTAGCCCGTGGGGGCGCTCGGATCAGCCCCAGCATTTT
clone_size: -
d_call: -
v_call: TRBV19
cdr3_length: 15
j_call: TRBJ1-5

cdr3_aa: CASSSTGGPTYNEQFF
cdr3_nt: TGTGCCAGCAGCTCTACAGGGGGACCTACCTACAATGAGCAGTTCTTC
clone_size: -
d_call: TRBD1
v_call: TRBV7-9
cdr3_length: 16
j_call: TRBJ2-1

cdr3_aa: CASSLGREVGGYTF
cdr3_nt: TGTGCCAGCAGTTTAGGCAGGGAGGTAGGGGGCTACACCTTC
clone_size: -
d_call: -
v_call: TRBV27
cdr3_length: 14
j_call: TRBJ1-2

cdr3_aa: CSATGTGLEQYF
cdr3_nt: TGCAGCGCCACCGGGACAGGGCTCGAGCAGTACTTC
clone_size: -
d_call: TRBD1
v_call: TRBV29-1
cdr3_length: 12
j_call: TRBJ2-7

cdr3_aa: CASSLVVLAGGLRYNEQFF
cdr3_nt: TGTGCCAGCAGCTTAGTGGTCCTAGCGGGGGGTCTGAGATACAATGAGCAGTTCTTC
clone_size: once
d_call: TRBD2
v_call: TRBV7-8
cdr3_length: 19
j_call: TRBJ2-1

cdr3_aa: CASTSTSGGHYEQYF
cdr3_nt: TGTGCCAGCACTTCAACTAGCGGGGGGCACTACGAGCAGTACTTC
clone_size: -
d_call: TRBD2
v_call: TRBV6-6
cdr3_length: 15
j_call: TRBJ2-7

cdr3_aa: CSVGQGYGETQYF
cdr3_nt: TGCAGCGTCGGACAGGGATATGGTGAGACCCAGTACTTC
clone_size: -
d_call: TRBD1
v_call: TRBV29-1
cdr3_length: 13
j_call: TRBJ2-5

cdr3_aa: CASSPGLAGVYEQYF
cdr3_nt: TGTGCCAGCTCACCCGGACTAGCGGGAGTTTACGAGCAGTACTTC
clone_size: -
d_call: TRBD2
v_call: TRBV18
cdr3_length: 15
j_call: TRBJ2-7

cdr3_aa: CASSLDSNRGDGYTF
cdr3_nt: TGCGCCAGCAGCTTAGACTCGAACAGGGGGGATGGCTACACCTTC
clone_size: -
d_call: TRBD1
v_call: TRBV5-1
cdr3_length: 15
j_call: TRBJ1-2

cdr3_aa: CAWGFSGGGEQFF
cdr3_nt: TGTGCCTGGGGTTTCTCGGGGGGCGGTGAGCAGTTCTTC
clone_size: -
d_call: -
v_call: TRBV2
cdr3_length: 13
j_call: TRBJ2-1

cdr3_aa: CATSRGQGKTQYF
cdr3_nt: TGTGCCACCAGCAGAGGACAGGGGAAGACCCAGTACTTC
clone_size: -
d_call: TRBD1
v_call: TRBV15
cdr3_length: 13
j_call: TRBJ2-5

cdr3_aa: CASSLNVLTGKNTIYF
cdr3_nt: TGTGCCAGCAGCTTAAATGTCTTGACAGGCAAAAACACCATATATTTT
clone_size: -
d_call: -
v_call: TRBV7-6
cdr3_length: 16
j_call: TRBJ1-3

cdr3_aa: CASRLAGARADTQYF
cdr3_nt: TGTGCCAGCAGACTAGCGGGGGCGCGGGCAGATACGCAGTATTTT
clone_size: -
d_call: TRBD2
v_call: TRBV6-1
cdr3_length: 15
j_call: TRBJ2-3

cdr3_aa: CASSQETGGKLFF
cdr3_nt: TGCGCCAGCAGCCAAGAAACAGGGGGAAAGCTGTTTTTT
clone_size: -
d_call: TRBD1
v_call: TRBV4-1
cdr3_length: 13
j_call: TRBJ2-2

cdr3_aa: CASSLGRDSYNEQFF
cdr3_nt: TGCGCCAGCAGCTTGGGACGGGATTCCTACAATGAGCAGTTCTTC
clone_size: once
d_call: -
v_call: TRBV5-1
cdr3_length: 15
j_call: TRBJ2-1

cdr3_aa: CASSQREITGELFF
cdr3_nt: TGTGCCAGCAGCCAGCGGGAAATCACCGGGGAGCTGTTTTTT
clone_size: -
d_call: TRBD2
v_call: TRBV9
cdr3_length: 14
j_call: TRBJ2-2

cdr3_aa: CASSQGPRGQSSGANVLTF
cdr3_nt: TGCGCCAGCAGCCAAGGCCCTAGGGGGCAGAGCTCTGGGGCCAACGTCCTGACTTTC
clone_size: few
d_call: TRBD1
v_call: TRBV4-1
cdr3_length: 19
j_call: TRBJ2-6

cdr3_aa: CASSEPRGSGGLKGDNTGELFF
cdr3_nt: TGTGCCAGCAGCGAGCCCCGGGGGAGCGGGGGCCTTAAGGGCGACAACACCGGGGAGCTGTTTTTT
clone_size: -
d_call: TRBD2
v_call: TRBV9
cdr3_length: 22
j_call: TRBJ2-2

cdr3_aa: CASSQDRDQGSGNTIYF
cdr3_nt: TGCGCCAGCAGCCAAGATCGGGATCAAGGCTCTGGAAACACCATATATTTT
clone_size: few
d_call: -
v_call: TRBV4-1
cdr3_length: 17
j_call: TRBJ1-3

cdr3_aa: CASSIRQFSGNTIYF
cdr3_nt: TGTGCCAGTAGTATAAGACAATTCTCTGGAAACACCATATATTTT
clone_size: -
d_call: -
v_call: TRBV19
cdr3_length: 15
j_call: TRBJ1-3

cdr3_aa: CASSEYFGNTIYF
cdr3_nt: TGTGCCAGCAGTGAATACTTCGGAAACACCATATATTTT
clone_size: -
d_call: -
v_call: TRBV25-1
cdr3_length: 13
j_call: TRBJ1-3

cdr3_aa: CSVVLASGLYEQYF
cdr3_nt: TGCAGCGTTGTTTTGGCTAGCGGACTCTACGAGCAGTACTTC
clone_size: -
d_call: TRBD2
v_call: TRBV29-1
cdr3_length: 14
j_call: TRBJ2-7

cdr3_aa: CASSLRTGPQETQYF
cdr3_nt: TGTGCCAGCAGCCTAAGGACAGGCCCCCAAGAGACCCAGTACTTC
clone_size: -
d_call: TRBD1
v_call: TRBV9
cdr3_length: 15
j_call: TRBJ2-5

cdr3_aa: CASSVVTSVIETQYF
cdr3_nt: TGTGCCAGCAGCGTAGTAACTAGCGTGATTGAGACCCAGTACTTC
clone_size: -
d_call: TRBD2
v_call: TRBV9
cdr3_length: 15
j_call: TRBJ2-5

cdr3_aa: CASSPTSDPYEQYF
cdr3_nt: TGCGCCAGCAGCCCTACTAGCGATCCCTACGAGCAGTACTTC
clone_size: -
d_call: TRBD2
v_call: TRBV5-1
cdr3_length: 14
j_call: TRBJ2-7

cdr3_aa: CASSLEGVAFF
cdr3_nt: TGTGCCAGCAGCTTAGAGGGGGTTGCTTTCTTT
clone_size: -
d_call: -
v_call: TRBV7-9
cdr3_length: 11
j_call: TRBJ1-1

cdr3_aa: CASSGGDPYEQYF
cdr3_nt: TGTGCCAGCAGTGGGGGGGACCCCTACGAGCAGTACTTC
clone_size: few
d_call: TRBD2
v_call: TRBV5-8
cdr3_length: 13
j_call: TRBJ2-7

cdr3_aa: CASRQGGVGTEAFF
cdr3_nt: TGTGCCAGCAGGCAGGGGGGCGTAGGCACTGAAGCTTTCTTT
clone_size: -
d_call: TRBD1
v_call: TRBV6-1
cdr3_length: 14
j_call: TRBJ1-1

cdr3_aa: CASSTGTGVNSGANVLTF
cdr3_nt: TGTGCCAGCAGCACCGGGACAGGTGTCAACTCTGGGGCCAACGTCCTGACTTTC
clone_size: -
d_call: TRBD1
v_call: TRBV13
cdr3_length: 18
j_call: TRBJ2-6

cdr3_aa: CSSSLIPGQGGETQYF
cdr3_nt: TGTTCCAGCAGCTTAATCCCAGGACAGGGCGGAGAGACCCAGTACTTC
clone_size: once
d_call: TRBD1
v_call: TRBV7-9
cdr3_length: 16
j_call: TRBJ2-5

cdr3_aa: CASGRAGSETQYF
cdr3_nt: TGTGCCAGCGGGAGGGCCGGTTCTGAGACCCAGTACTTC
clone_size: -
d_call: TRBD2
v_call: TRBV6-5
cdr3_length: 13
j_call: TRBJ2-5

cdr3_aa: CASSYRGGGEQFF
cdr3_nt: TGTGCCAGCAGTTATAGGGGGGGTGGTGAGCAGTTCTTC
clone_size: -
d_call: -
v_call: TRBV6-5
cdr3_length: 13
j_call: TRBJ2-1

cdr3_aa: CASSLRETGGNSPLHF
cdr3_nt: TGTGCCAGCAGCCTTCGCGAGACAGGCGGGAATTCACCCCTCCACTTT
clone_size: once
d_call: -
v_call: TRBV7-9
cdr3_length: 16
j_call: TRBJ1-6

cdr3_aa: CASRLAGAGDTQYF
cdr3_nt: TGTGCCAGCAGGCTAGCGGGAGCTGGGGATACGCAGTATTTT
clone_size: -
d_call: TRBD2
v_call: TRBV5-4
cdr3_length: 14
j_call: TRBJ2-3

cdr3_aa: CASSVAVSGELFF
cdr3_nt: TGTGCCAGCAGCGTGGCGGTGTCCGGGGAGCTGTTTTTT
clone_size: -
d_call: -
v_call: TRBV9
cdr3_length: 13
j_call: TRBJ2-2

cdr3_aa: CASSPWRALNTEAFF
cdr3_nt: TGTGCCAGCAGCCCCTGGAGGGCGCTGAACACTGAAGCTTTCTTT
clone_size: -
d_call: -
v_call: TRBV14
cdr3_length: 15
j_call: TRBJ1-1